This TCR beta chain is drawn from a study of tumor-infiltrating lymphocytes in primary liver carcinoma. The tissue used was unsorted bulk material of about 19-34 mg. RNA and DNA were co-extracted from it with the AllPrep DNA/RNA mini kit. The germline CDR1 and CDR2 sequences are SGHAT and FQNNGV. Trimming stripped 1 base from V and 2 bases from J, with 1 base between. This CDR3 is built from 12 residues. This clonotype was counted only a few times. Its target is unknown. Regarding the study as a whole: Detection in all five tumor regions applied to only about 7-25% of top clones.

Total RNA amounting to 450 to 550 ng was the source from which TCR beta cDNA was made with a constant-region primer. Investigators got TCR beta libraries out of three nested multiplex PCR rounds, done with slightly modified ARM-PCR. Running approximately 10 cycles apiece, the first two PCR rounds relied on TRBV1-TRBV30 forward primers together with a C-beta reverse primer. TCRdb redid the calling of the multiplex PCR reads with MiXCR, one entry per CDR3 protein. The sample carries about 54,000 distinct CDR3 sequences, around three quarters recorded once. This receptor was taken from a middle-aged man with primary liver carcinoma and hepatitis B virus infection. The sample comprised liver tumor tissue from sampling region 2. Subset indicated: tumor region T2, inferior pole. The genes are TRBV11-2 and TRBJ2-3; D call uncertain. CDR3 DNA sequence: TGTGCCAGCAGCTTAGCCACAGATACGCAGTATTTT. Protein sequence: CASSLATDTQYF.